The rows below give T cell receptor beta chains drawn from one sample of a study of technical replicates of blood from a handful of donors. Using immunoSEQ multiplex PCR, the repertoire was profiled, and TCRdb retains in-frame clones only, with some absent. Here the sample spans approximately 80,000 clones, about nine tenths being singletons. Sequenced material: T cells isolated from PBMCs. The receptors derive from a human donor in good health. Each CDR3 is given with its conserved first and last residue. Each record gives: D gene, V gene, J gene, CDR3 protein. D genes are given only for firm matches.

>TRBD2|TRBV13|TRBJ2-1
CASSLRLAGVYNEQFF
>TRBD2|TRBV30|TRBJ2-2
CALTGILAGRPNTGELFF
>NA|TRBV4-3|TRBJ1-5
CASSQDGGNQPQHF
>NA|TRBV5-1|TRBJ1-1
CASSSGHQNTEAFF
>NA|TRBV7-6|TRBJ2-7
CASSLELASHEQYF
>NA|TRBV14|TRBJ1-1
CASSQRVGWEAFF
>NA|TRBV7-3|TRBJ2-7
CASSSENNEQYF
>TRBD1|TRBV29-1|TRBJ1-2
CSVSGTGDYGYTF
>TRBD1|TRBV7-3|TRBJ2-1
CASSLISDRGYNEQFF
>NA|TRBV30|TRBJ1-3
CAWNQGRGNTIYF
>NA|TRBV28|TRBJ2-3
CASGLSQGWADTQYF
>NA|TRBV6-6|TRBJ2-7
CASTPGVQSSYEQYF
>NA|TRBV7-2|TRBJ1-4
CASRQRDTSNEKLFF
>TRBD2|TRBV4-2|TRBJ2-5
CASSRRPGLAGGRYQETQYF
>NA|TRBV30|TRBJ2-7
CAFRDSYEQYF
>TRBD2|TRBV6-1|TRBJ2-7
CASSEGLAGSGYEQYF
>TRBD1|TRBV29-1|TRBJ1-2
CSDWDRERDGYTF
>NA|TRBV7-9|TRBJ2-1
CASSRALNEQFF
>TRBD2|TRBV7-8|TRBJ2-7
CASSRLKLAGGSYEQYF
>NA|TRBV19|TRBJ2-5
CASGGQETQYF
>NA|TRBV7-2|TRBJ1-2
CASRPEGGASYGYTF
>NA|TRBV4-1|TRBJ1-4
CASNSDRNEKLFF
>TRBD2|TRBV19|TRBJ2-7
CATSGTLTYEQYF
>NA|TRBV5-1|TRBJ1-1
CASSFMWANTEAFF
>NA|TRBV6-5|TRBJ1-1
CASSYASGYSEAFF
>TRBD2|TRBV9|TRBJ2-3
CASSRLAGADTQYF
>NA|TRBV29-1|TRBJ1-2
CSVRLTAYGYTF
>TRBD1|TRBV29-1|TRBJ1-2
CSGRDSRTNYGYTF
>TRBD1|TRBV9|TRBJ1-2
CASSMTGPAYGYTF
>TRBD1|TRBV19|TRBJ1-4
CASSTNRGGKLFF
>TRBD1|TRBV6-1|TRBJ2-3
CASSEAGQGKQYF
>NA|TRBV18|TRBJ2-1
CASSPLVYSVLRSNEQFF
>TRBD2|TRBV29-1|TRBJ2-1
CSVGLAGAPTIYNEQFF
>NA|TRBV12-2|TRBJ2-1
CASRPYSRDCEEGPLHEQFF
>NA|TRBV7-6|TRBJ2-2
CASSLGAGGATGELFF
>TRBD2|TRBV5-1|TRBJ2-5
CASSALAGGLETQYF
>NA|TRBV28|TRBJ2-7
CASKFAGQIYEQYF
>TRBD2|TRBV5-4|TRBJ2-1
CASSQPGLAGANEQFF
>NA|TRBV10-3|TRBJ2-6
CAISDSSGANVLTF
>NA|TRBV14|TRBJ1-1
CASSRLGTEAFF
>NA|TRBV29-1|TRBJ1-2
CSVDLGSMTF
>TRBD1|TRBV27|TRBJ1-1
CASFTGEWTEAFF
>TRBD1|TRBV19|TRBJ1-1
CASSTGQGEGNTEAFF
>NA|TRBV19|TRBJ1-3
CASSIRAYSGNTIYF
>TRBD2|TRBV5-1|TRBJ2-1
CASSFGRGLAGANEQFF